This TCR beta chain was found in a study of cytomegalovirus exposure and HLA in healthy donors. Germline V gene lookup returns CDR1 SGHKS and CDR2 YYEKEE (reference sequence). The CDR3 length is 19 residues. A remark on this clone: The junction and the germline gene differ at one end; a read error may be behind it.

The PCR ran on 60 Vbeta and 13 Jbeta primers. Repertoires were generated with immunoSEQ multiplex PCR, while TCRdb's copy carries only in-frame clones and drops some. The sample yields approximately 220,000 clones, approximately 80% seen once. This clonotype was obtained from a boy aged 2 to 9 in good health and CMV-seronegative. The chain combines TRBV5-5 with TRBJ2-2, with TRBD2 matching over 12 bases. Sequenced: PBMCs. This chain's CDR3 is CASSFRTSGIMAQTGELFF. The CDR3 DNA reads as TGTGCGAGCAGCTTCCGGACTAGCGGGATAATGGCTCAGACCGGGGAGCTGTTTTTT.